The present TCR beta chain was sequenced within a study of T cells after yellow fever vaccination. Study-level background: Preparation of fractions with low cell numbers was performed using SMART-Seq v4 Ultra Low Input. Whole-study results and caveats: Clones that expanded after primary vaccination mostly reappeared after the booster (approximately 96% CD4, 88% CD8). Some clonotypes were seen in both the CD4 and the CD8 compartments. These made up a small share and likely arose from convergent recombination.

TCRdb redid the calling of the 5' RACE reads with MiXCR, one entry per CDR3 protein. The sample has 200,000 to 300,000 distinct CDR3 sequences, approximately 6.8% seen once. The sample holds many counts of this clonotype. Antigen specificity is unknown. Trimming removed 3 bases at V and 4 bases at J, with 15 bases between. CDR1 and CDR2 (germline): SGHDN, FVKESK. The CDR3 consists of 16 residues. The chain is built from TRBV14 and TRBJ2-2; tentative D call: TRBD1 (6 bases). Sample: CD4+ T cells sorted from PBMCs, taken on the day of the yellow fever booster vaccination. The clonotype originates from a man aged 30-40 years who received the YFV17D yellow fever vaccine. CDR3 DNA: TGTGCCAGCAGCCACCCCGGACAGACCCCCACCGGGGAGCTGTTTTTT. Its protein product is CASSHPGQTPTGELFF. The variable domain in full, with the rest retrieved from reference TRBV14 and TRBJ2-2, is EAGVTQFPSHSVIEKGQTVTLRCDPISGHDNLYWYRRVMGKEIKFLLHFVKESKQDESGMPNNRFLAERTGGTYSTLKVQPAELEDSGVYFCASSHPGQTPTGELFFGEGSRLTVL.